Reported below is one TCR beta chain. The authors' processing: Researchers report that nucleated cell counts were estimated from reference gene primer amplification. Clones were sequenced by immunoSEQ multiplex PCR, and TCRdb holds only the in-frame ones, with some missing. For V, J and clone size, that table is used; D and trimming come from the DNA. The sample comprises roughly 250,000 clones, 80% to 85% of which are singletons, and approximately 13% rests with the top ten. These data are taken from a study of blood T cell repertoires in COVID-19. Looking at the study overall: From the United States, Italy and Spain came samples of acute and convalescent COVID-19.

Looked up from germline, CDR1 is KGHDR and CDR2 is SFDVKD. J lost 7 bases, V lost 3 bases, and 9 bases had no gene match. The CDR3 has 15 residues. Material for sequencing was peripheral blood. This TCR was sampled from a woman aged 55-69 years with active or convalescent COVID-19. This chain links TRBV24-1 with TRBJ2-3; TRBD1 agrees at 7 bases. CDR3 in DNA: TGTGCCACCAGTGATGCCGGGGAACAGGGGAATACGCAGTATTTT. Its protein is CATSDAGEQGNTQYF.